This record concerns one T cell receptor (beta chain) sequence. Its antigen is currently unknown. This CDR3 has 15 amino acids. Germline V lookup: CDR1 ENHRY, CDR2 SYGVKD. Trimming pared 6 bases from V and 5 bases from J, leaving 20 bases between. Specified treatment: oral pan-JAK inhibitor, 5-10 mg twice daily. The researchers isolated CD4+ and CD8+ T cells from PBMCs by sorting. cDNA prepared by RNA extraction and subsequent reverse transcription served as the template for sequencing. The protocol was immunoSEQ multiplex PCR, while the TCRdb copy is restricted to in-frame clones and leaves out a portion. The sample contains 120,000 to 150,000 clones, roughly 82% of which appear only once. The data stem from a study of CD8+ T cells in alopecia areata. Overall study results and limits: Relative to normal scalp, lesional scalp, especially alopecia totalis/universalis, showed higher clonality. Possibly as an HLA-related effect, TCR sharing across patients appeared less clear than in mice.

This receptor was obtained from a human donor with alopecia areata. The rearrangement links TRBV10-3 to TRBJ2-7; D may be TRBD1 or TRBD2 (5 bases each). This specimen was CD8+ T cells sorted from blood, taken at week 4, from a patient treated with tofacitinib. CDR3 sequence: CAIRPEGTLMDEQYF. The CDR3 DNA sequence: TGTGCCATCAGGCCTGAAGGGACCCTCATGGACGAGCAGTACTTC.